This entry is about one T cell receptor (beta chain). Its antigen remains unknown. Germline V lookup: CDR1 SGHAT, CDR2 FQNNGV. Trimming removed 5 bases from V and 8 bases from J, with 18 bases in between. The CDR3 runs 15 residues. This specimen comes from a study of response to subunit inactivated influenza vaccine. Study-level results: Only a handful of new T cells, the authors suggested, are recruited with each seasonal influenza vaccination.

From the RT-PCR reads, TCRdb called clonotypes with MiXCR, one entry per CDR3 protein. The profile covers around 480,000 distinct CDR3 sequences, with 11% appearing a single time and approximately 12% taken by the ten largest. The sample in question was PBMCs from blood, obtained roughly 6 weeks after vaccination. V and J are TRBV11-2 and TRBJ2-2, with unresolved D. This sequence was found in a man between 50 and 59 years old who received an inactivated influenza vaccine. The CDR3 DNA follows: TGTGCCAGCAGCCCCAACGTGGGGTATGTGGGGGAGCTGTTTTTT. Protein: CASSPNVGYVGELFF.